This T cell receptor (beta chain) was profiled in a study of OX40 agonist ivuxolimab in advanced cancers. Study background: Cohort: approximately 83% men, mean age approximately 60, aged about 23 to 79. Whole-study results and caveats: The CD4+ and CD8+ T cells in the blood had expanded clonally by week 6 at 0.1 to 3.0 mg/kg. Near-lowest levels of clonal expansion characterized partial responders at 0.1-3.0 mg/kg.

The protocol was immunoSEQ multiplex PCR, while the TCRdb copy is restricted to in-frame clones and leaves out a portion. Seen here are under 100,000 clones, 80% to 90% observed once, and the top ten hold roughly 5.5%. Blood draws occurred at baseline, cycle 4 day 1, and cycle 7 day 1. The CDR3 consists of 15 residues. Trimming left V 1 base short and J 0 bases short, with 8 bases between. Per the germline V gene, CDR1 is SGHDT and CDR2 is YYEEEE. On this clone itself: The antigen remains undetermined.

This chain uses TRBV5-6 with TRBJ1-5; D not resolved. Sequencing used CD4+ or CD8+ T cells sorted from blood, obtained in a trial of the OX40 agonist ivuxolimab. The sequence was obtained from an adult with an advanced solid tumor such as melanoma, head and neck, liver or kidney cancer. The CDR3 DNA sequence: TGTGCCAGCAGCTTGTGGCCCTTTAGCAATCAGCCCCAGCATTTT. The encoded protein is CASSLWPFSNQPQHF.